The T cell receptor beta chain under discussion was sequenced for a study of blood T cell repertoires in COVID-19. Profiled with immunoSEQ multiplex PCR; TCRdb holds only in-frame clones, not every one. This table has 300,000 to 450,000 clones, 88% appearing once. Recovered participants had two consecutive negative NP/OP PCR tests, healthcare professional clearance, or symptom resolution. This CDR3 has 14 amino acids. V was cut by 0 bases and J by 1 base, with 7 bases left in between. Germline CDR1 and CDR2: SGHNT and YYREEE (reference sequence). This sequence joins TRBV5-4 and TRBJ1-2, with D perhaps TRBD1 (6 bases). This sequence was found in a woman aged 18 to 35 who had recovered from COVID-19. The sample taken for sequencing was PBMCs or T cells enriched from blood (not recorded which). CDR3 in amino acids: CASSLAGVNYGYTF. CDR3 DNA sequence: TGTGCCAGCAGCTTGGCAGGGGTTAACTATGGCTACACCTTC.